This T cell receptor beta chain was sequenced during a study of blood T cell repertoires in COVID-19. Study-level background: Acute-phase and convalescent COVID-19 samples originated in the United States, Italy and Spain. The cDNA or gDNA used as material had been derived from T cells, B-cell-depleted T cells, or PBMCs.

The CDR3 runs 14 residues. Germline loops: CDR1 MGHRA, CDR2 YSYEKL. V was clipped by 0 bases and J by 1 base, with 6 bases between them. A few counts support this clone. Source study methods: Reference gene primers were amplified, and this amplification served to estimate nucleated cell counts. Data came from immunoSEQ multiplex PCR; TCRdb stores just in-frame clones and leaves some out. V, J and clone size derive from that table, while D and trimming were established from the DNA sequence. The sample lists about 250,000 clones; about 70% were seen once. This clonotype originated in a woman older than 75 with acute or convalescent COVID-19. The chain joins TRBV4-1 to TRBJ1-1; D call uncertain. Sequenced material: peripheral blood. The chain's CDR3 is CASSQDQANTEAFF. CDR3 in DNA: TGCGCCAGCAGCCAAGACCAAGCGAACACTGAAGCTTTCTTT.